The present TCR beta chain was sequenced within a study of blood T cell repertoires in COVID-19. Assay used: immunoSEQ multiplex PCR; TCRdb lists only in-frame clones, some missing. The data show fewer than 250,000 clones, around nine tenths seen once. CDR1 and CDR2 (germline): SGHAT, FQDESV (reference sequence). V was shortened by 5 bases and J by 0 bases, with 17 bases between the two germline ends. The CDR3 runs 16 residues. J is TRBJ2-7 and V is TRBV11-1; D gene uncertain. The TCR originated in a woman in her forties who had recovered from COVID-19. The specimen was peripheral blood. CDR3 region: CASSPQVLAYSYEQYF. The CDR3 coding sequence is TGTGCCAGCAGCCCTCAGGTCTTGGCCTACTCCTACGAGCAGTACTTC.